These 24 T cell receptor beta chains originate from one sample sequenced in a study of blood T cell repertoires in COVID-19 (dated by TCRdb to 2020 to 2021). Libraries were built with the immunoSEQ multiplex PCR assay. TCRdb obtained this table from immuneACCESS and retained in-frame rearrangements with V and J assigned. These tables miss some clones; where compared with another copy, unresolved V genes account for less than half of the shortfall, and the remainder is unexplained. Within this sample are more than 350,000 clones, with more than 70% of them counted one time only. The top ten clones comprise around 3% of the sample. The sample taken for sequencing was peripheral blood. These receptors all stem from a woman younger than 45 with COVID-19, enrolled during active disease.

V is TRBV28 and J is TRBJ2-5, with 9 bases matching TRBD2. Trimming took 6 bases from V and 3 from J; bases not matched to a gene: 11. The germline V gene has CDR1 MDHEN and CDR2 SYDVKM. The CDR3 contains 16 residues. The CDR3 is CASSPLRVAGEETQYF. In DNA form, the CDR3 reads TGTGCCAGCAGCCCCCTTAGGGTAGCGGGGGAAGAGACCCAGTACTTC.

This clone was seen a single time. Its ends do not fully match the called genes, so a read error is possible. J is TRBJ2-5 and V is TRBV5-6; TRBD2 aligns across 11 bases. This CDR3 has 13 residues. Per the germline V gene, CDR1 is SGHDT and CDR2 is YYEEEE. The CDR3: CASSPGTSGGMDF. Here the CDR3 DNA reads TGTGCCAGCAGCCCGGGGACTAGCGGCGGAATGGACTTC.

This chain links TRBV5-3 with TRBJ1-5, with no clear D. TRBV5-3 is flagged as an ORF with uncertain function. The CDR3 extends over 14 amino acids. Trimming shortened V by 4 bases and J by 0 bases, and 8 bases separated the two germline ends. CDR3 sequence: CARSRRISNQPQHF. The CDR3, as DNA: TGTGCCAGAAGCCGGAGAATTAGCAATCAGCCCCAGCATTTT.

This sequence joins TRBV3-1 (or the pseudogene TRBV3-2) and TRBJ2-5, with TRBD2 as a possible D gene (6 bases). V lost 5 bases and J 3 bases, leaving 13 bases between the germline ends. The germline V gene has CDR1 LGHDT and CDR2 YNNKEL (reference sequence). There are 14 residues in the CDR3. This chain's CDR3 is CASSLRASEETQYF. The CDR3 DNA reads TGTGCCAGCAGCTTAAGGGCTAGCGAAGAGACCCAGTACTTC.

The chain employs TRBV19 and TRBJ2-5; D call uncertain. V lost 4 bases to trimming and J lost 3 bases, with 3 bases between them. Germline V lookup: CDR1 LNHDA, CDR2 SQIVND (reference sequence). This CDR3 is 11 amino acids long. CDR3 DNA sequence: TGTGCCAGTAGTACAGAAGAGACCCAGTACTTC. This gives the protein CASSTEETQYF.

The chain couples TRBV30 to TRBJ1-1; TRBD1 agrees at 8 bases. With V trimmed by 5 bases and J by 3 bases, 5 bases remained unmatched. CDR3 length equals 13 residues. Germline CDR1 and CDR2: GTSNPN and SVGIG (reference sequence). In DNA, the CDR3 is TGTGCCTGGGACAGGGGTTACGACACTGAAGCTTTCTTT. Protein: CAWDRGYDTEAFF.

The J gene is TRBJ1-2, the V gene TRBV6-1; 7 nucleotides match TRBD1. V trimming: 0 bases; J trimming: 5 bases; junction bases outside the gene matches: 6. This CDR3 comprises 15 residues. Germline V gene lookup returns CDR1 MNHNS and CDR2 SASEGT. CDR3 DNA: TGTGCCAGCAGTGAAGCGCGTGACAGGGCTTATGGCTACACCTTC. This gives the protein CASSEARDRAYGYTF.

This chain uses TRBV9 with TRBJ2-5, with TRBD2 identical over 9 bases. V was clipped by 4 bases and J by 4 bases; unmatched bases: 11. The germline gives CDR1 SGDLS, CDR2 YYNGEE. The CDR3 covers 16 residues. CDR3 protein: CASSPKIAGVAETQYF. The CDR3 coding sequence is TGTGCCAGCAGCCCGAAGATAGCGGGAGTCGCAGAGACCCAGTACTTC.

V gene TRBV6-5 combines with J gene TRBJ1-6, with 7 bases matching TRBD1. The CDR3 contains 14 residues. CDR1 MNHEY and CDR2 SVGAGI come from the germline V gene. The V and J ends lost 6 bases and 3 bases, in that order; junction bases with no gene match: 2. The CDR3 is CASRGTVYNSPLHF. CDR3 sequence (DNA): TGTGCCAGCAGAGGGACAGTCTATAATTCACCCCTCCACTTT.

This sequence joins TRBV2 and TRBJ2-1; D is unclear. The CDR3 consists of 19 residues. Germline lookup yields CDR1 SNHLY and CDR2 FYNNEI. Trimming took 2 bases from V and 1 from J, leaving 21 bases between them. DNA for the CDR3: TGTGCCAGCAGTGAACCGACTGACTGGCTTTGGAATTCCTACAATGAGCAGTTCTTC. Translating gives CASSEPTDWLWNSYNEQFF.

The rearrangement links TRBV27 to TRBJ2-7; 9 bases match TRBD1. Germline CDR1 and CDR2: MNHEY and SMNVEV (reference sequence). The J segment lost 9 bases and the V segment lost 3 bases, leaving 9 bases of the junction unmatched. The CDR3 is 14 amino acids. The CDR3 sequence: CASSFSGTGSVQYF. For the CDR3, the DNA is TGTGCCAGCAGTTTCTCCGGGACAGGGTCTGTGCAGTACTTC.

The V gene is TRBV6-5, the J gene TRBJ1-2; 7 nucleotides match TRBD1. The CDR3 runs to 13 residues. Germline values: CDR1 MNHEY, CDR2 SVGAGI. The V segment lost 7 bases and the J segment 8 bases; nucleotides outside the gene matches: 10. The CDR3 sequence is CASKGQLGGGYTF. CDR3 DNA: TGTGCCAGCAAGGGACAGCTAGGAGGCGGCTACACCTTC.

The genes are TRBV18 and TRBJ1-5; no reliable D call. V lost 3 bases, J lost 0 bases, and 9 bases lay in between. CDR3 size: 15 residues. Germline V CDR1 and CDR2: KGHSH, LQKENI. The CDR3 spells CASSPRHNSNQPQHF. The CDR3 bases are TGTGCCAGCTCACCTCGACACAATAGCAATCAGCCCCAGCATTTT.

The V call is TRBV15, the J call TRBJ2-5, with 11 bases aligning to TRBD2. The CDR3 length is 17 residues. The J segment lost 1 base and the V segment lost 2 bases, leaving 6 bases of the junction unmatched. Germline V CDR1 and CDR2: LNHNV, YYDKDF (reference sequence). The CDR3: CATSRSGTSGLQETQYF. Here the CDR3 DNA reads TGTGCCACCAGCAGATCCGGGACTAGCGGCCTCCAAGAGACCCAGTACTTC.

The chain uses TRBV6-1 and TRBJ1-5; D gene unclear. The CDR3 has 16 residues. CDR1 is MNHNS and CDR2 is SASEGT in the germline V gene. V lost 1 base to trimming and J lost 2 bases, with 12 bases between them. DNA for the CDR3: TGTGCCAGCAGTGAAGGAGAGGGATATGGCAATCAGCCCCAGCATTTT. Its protein product is CASSEGEGYGNQPQHF.

This sequence joins TRBV10-3 and TRBJ2-1; 9 bases map to TRBD1. The germline V gene encodes CDR1 ENHRY and CDR2 SYGVKD. CDR3 length equals 16 residues. The J segment lost 9 bases and the V segment lost 3 bases, leaving 12 bases of the junction unmatched. CDR3 in amino acids: CAISEQGALSASEQFF. CDR3 coding DNA: TGTGCCATCAGTGAACAGGGGGCCCTATCGGCTAGTGAGCAGTTCTTC.

CDR3 DNA: TGTGCCACCAGTGATTCCGGACTAGCGGCCTACAATGAGCAGTTCTTC. Protein: CATSDSGLAAYNEQFF. This chain joins TRBV24-1 and TRBJ2-1; 10 nucleotides align to TRBD2. From germline, CDR1 is KGHDR and CDR2 SFDVKD. V gave up 2 bases and J gave up 2 bases; unmatched junction bases: 2. The CDR3 is 16 amino acids.

The V call is TRBV7-2, the J call TRBJ2-7; 7 nucleotides align to TRBD2. The CDR3 length is 15 residues. From germline, CDR1 is SGHTA and CDR2 FQGNSA. Germline trimming cut 5 bases from V and 3 bases from J; bases unmatched to any gene: 10. CDR3 sequence reads: CASSPDGLGGYEQYV. CDR3 bases: TGTGCCAGCAGCCCGGATGGACTAGGCGGCTACGAGCAGTACGTC.

The rearrangement joins TRBV6-5 to TRBJ1-3; D remains ambiguous. V lost 2 bases, J lost 0 bases, and 5 bases lay in between. The V gene's germline CDR1 is MNHEY and CDR2 SVGAGI. The CDR3 covers 14 residues. CDR3: CASSYGISGNTIYF. The DNA of the CDR3 is TGTGCCAGCAGTTACGGCATCTCTGGAAACACCATATATTTT.

The chain is built from TRBV24-1 and TRBJ2-1; TRBD2 matches 7 bases. J lost 7 bases, V lost 4 bases, and 6 bases had no gene match. The V gene's germline CDR1 is KGHDR and CDR2 SFDVKD. The CDR3 is 14 residues long. CDR3 region: CATSEPGLGNEQFF. The CDR3 DNA is TGTGCCACCAGTGAGCCCGGACTAGGGAATGAGCAGTTCTTC.

This clone occurred once. This CDR3 is CASKLRGTTTDTQYF. The CDR3 DNA is TGTGCCAGCAAGCTGCGGGGAACGACCACAGATACGCAGTATTTT. The chain is built from TRBV28 and TRBJ2-3; TRBD2 might be the D (6 bases). CDR1 and CDR2 (germline): MDHEN, SYDVKM. The CDR3 extends over 15 amino acids. V lost 7 bases and J 2 bases, leaving 16 bases between the germline ends.

The chain combines TRBV13 with TRBJ2-7; D perhaps matches TRBD1 (6 bases). CDR1 and CDR2 (germline): PRHDT, FYEKMQ (reference sequence). The CDR3 contains 14 residues. V was clipped by 6 bases and J by 5 bases, with 17 bases between them. The CDR3 loop is CASSQGTLHHEQYF. In DNA, the CDR3 is TGTGCCAGCAGTCAAGGGACACTCCACCACGAGCAGTACTTC.

The sample holds a few counts of this clone. Within the sample, other DNA sequences also encode this same CDR3. The chain recombines TRBV11-2 with TRBJ2-5, with D perhaps matching TRBD2 (6 bases). The V and J ends lost 5 bases and 0 bases respectively, with 7 bases between them. CDR1 is SGHAT and CDR2 is FQNNGV in the germline V gene. This CDR3 spans 13 amino acids. The CDR3 loop is CASSAGHQETQYF. CDR3 DNA: TGTGCCAGCAGCGCGGGACACCAAGAGACCCAGTACTTC. Variable domain in full (rest from reference TRBV11-2 and TRBJ2-5): EAGVAQSPRYKIIEKRQSVAFWCNPISGHATLYWYQQILGQGPKLLIQFQNNGVVDDSQLPKDRFSAERLKGVDSTLKIQPAKLEDSAVYLCASSAGHQETQYFGPGTRLLVL.

The chain links TRBV5-1 to TRBJ2-5; 12 nucleotides match TRBD2. CDR1 and CDR2 (germline): SGHRS, YFSETQ. CDR3 length: 17 residues. V shed 3 bases, J shed 1 base, and the junction held 7 bases outside the gene matches. The CDR3 coding sequence is TGCGCCAGCAGCTCGGCGAGGGGACTAGCGGGCCAAGAGACCCAGTACTTC. The encoded protein is CASSSARGLAGQETQYF. Together with reference TRBV5-1 and TRBJ2-5, the CDR3 gives the full variable domain: KAGVTQTPRYLIKTRGQQVTLSCSPISGHRSVSWYQQTPGQGLQFLFEYFSETQRNKGNFPGRFSGRQFSNSRSEMNVSTLELGDSALYLCASSSARGLAGQETQYFGPGTRLLVL.